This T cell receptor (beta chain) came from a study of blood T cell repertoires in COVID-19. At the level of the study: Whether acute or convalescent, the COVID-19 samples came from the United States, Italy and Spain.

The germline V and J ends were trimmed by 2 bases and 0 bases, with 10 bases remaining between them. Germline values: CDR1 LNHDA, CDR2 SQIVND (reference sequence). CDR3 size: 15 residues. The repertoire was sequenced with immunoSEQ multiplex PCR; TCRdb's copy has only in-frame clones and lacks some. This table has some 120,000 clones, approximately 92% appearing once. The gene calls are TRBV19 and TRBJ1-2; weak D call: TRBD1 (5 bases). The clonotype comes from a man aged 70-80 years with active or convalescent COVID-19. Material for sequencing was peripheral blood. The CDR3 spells CASSIRQTANYGYTF. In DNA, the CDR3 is TGTGCCAGTAGTATAAGACAGACAGCTAACTATGGCTACACCTTC.